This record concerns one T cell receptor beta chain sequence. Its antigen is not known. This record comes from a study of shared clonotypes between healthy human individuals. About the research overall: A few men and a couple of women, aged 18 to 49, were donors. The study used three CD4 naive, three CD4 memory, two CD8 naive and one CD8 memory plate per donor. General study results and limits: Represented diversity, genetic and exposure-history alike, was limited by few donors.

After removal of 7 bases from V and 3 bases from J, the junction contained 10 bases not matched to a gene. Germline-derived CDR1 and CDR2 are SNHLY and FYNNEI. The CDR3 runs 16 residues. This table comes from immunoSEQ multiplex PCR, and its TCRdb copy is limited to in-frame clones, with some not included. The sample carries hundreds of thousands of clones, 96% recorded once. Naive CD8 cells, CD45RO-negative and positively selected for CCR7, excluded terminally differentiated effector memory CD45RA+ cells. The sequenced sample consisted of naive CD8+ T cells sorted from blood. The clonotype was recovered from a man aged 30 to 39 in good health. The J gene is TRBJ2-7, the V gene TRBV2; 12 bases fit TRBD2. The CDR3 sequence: CASIRRSTSGSYEQYF. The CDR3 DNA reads TGTGCCAGCATTCGCAGGTCGACTAGCGGGAGCTACGAGCAGTACTTC.